The source of this T cell receptor (beta chain) is a study of PD-L1 blockade in urothelial cancer. Study summary: About 90% of the roughly 30 patients were men whose urothelial cancer was bladder-origin. Blood yielded a median of around 150,000 T cells per sample. Blood was evaluated 3 weeks (second dose) and 6 weeks after therapy began.

As to time point: peripheral blood 6 weeks after treatment start. Profiled with immunoSEQ multiplex PCR; TCRdb holds only in-frame clones, not every one. Of about 120,000 clones in the sample, 80% to 90% were seen once. J gave up 6 bases and V 0 bases, and 9 bases lay outside the gene matches. The CDR3 runs to 15 residues. The source material was PBMCs, sampled around atezolizumab (anti-PD-L1) treatment. The gene calls are TRBV5-3 and TRBJ2-7; TRBD2 aligns across 7 bases. TRBV5-3 is recorded as an ORF, its role being uncertain. The sequence was obtained from a man aged 55 to 69 with urothelial cancer. The CDR3 DNA follows: TGTGCCAGAAGCTTGGGGGAGGGGCAACCTTGCGAGCAGTACTTC. Its translation: CARSLGEGQPCEQYF.